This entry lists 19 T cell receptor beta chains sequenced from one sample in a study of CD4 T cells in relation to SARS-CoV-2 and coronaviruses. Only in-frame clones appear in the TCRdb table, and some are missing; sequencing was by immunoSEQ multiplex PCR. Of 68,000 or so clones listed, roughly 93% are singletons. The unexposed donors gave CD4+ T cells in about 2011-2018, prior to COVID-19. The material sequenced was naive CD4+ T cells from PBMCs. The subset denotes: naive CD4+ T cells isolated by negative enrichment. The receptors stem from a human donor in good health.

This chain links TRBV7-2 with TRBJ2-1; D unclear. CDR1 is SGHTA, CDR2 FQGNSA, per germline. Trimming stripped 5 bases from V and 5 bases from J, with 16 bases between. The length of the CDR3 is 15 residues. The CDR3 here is CASSPPGSSDNEQFF. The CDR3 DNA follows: TGTGCCAGCAGCCCCCCGGGCTCCTCGGACAATGAGCAGTTCTTC.

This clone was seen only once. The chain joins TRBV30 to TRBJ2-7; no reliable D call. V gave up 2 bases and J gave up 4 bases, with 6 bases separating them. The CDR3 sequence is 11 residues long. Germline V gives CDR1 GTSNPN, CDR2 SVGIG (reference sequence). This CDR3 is CAWSSPYEQYF. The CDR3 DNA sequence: TGTGCCTGGAGTTCCCCATACGAGCAGTACTTC.

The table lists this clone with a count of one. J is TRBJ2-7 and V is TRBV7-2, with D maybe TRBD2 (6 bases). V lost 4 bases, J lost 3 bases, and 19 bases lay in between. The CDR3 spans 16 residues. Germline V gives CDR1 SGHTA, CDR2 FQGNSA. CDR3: CASSSSSGRIDYEQYF. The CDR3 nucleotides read TGTGCCAGCAGCTCCTCTTCAGGGAGGATCGACTACGAGCAGTACTTC. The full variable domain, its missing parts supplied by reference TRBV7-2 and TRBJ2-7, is GAGVSQSPSNKVTEKGKDVELRCDPISGHTALYWYRQSLGQGLEFLIYFQGNSAPDKSGLPSDRFSAERTGGSVSTLTIQRTQQEDSAVYLCASSSSSGRIDYEQYFGPGTRLTVT.

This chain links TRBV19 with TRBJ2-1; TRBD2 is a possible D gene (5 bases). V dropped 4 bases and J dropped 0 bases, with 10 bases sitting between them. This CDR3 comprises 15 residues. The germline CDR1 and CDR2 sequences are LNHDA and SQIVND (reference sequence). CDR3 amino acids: CASSTSLGSYNEQFF. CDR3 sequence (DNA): TGTGCCAGTAGTACTAGCTTGGGCTCCTACAATGAGCAGTTCTTC.

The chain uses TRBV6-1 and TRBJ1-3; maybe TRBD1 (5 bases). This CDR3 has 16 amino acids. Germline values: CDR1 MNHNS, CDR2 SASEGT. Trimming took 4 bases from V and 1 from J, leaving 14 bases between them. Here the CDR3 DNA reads TGTGCCAGCAGTGGGGATTGGGGCAGATCTGGAAACACCATATATTTT. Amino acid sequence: CASSGDWGRSGNTIYF.

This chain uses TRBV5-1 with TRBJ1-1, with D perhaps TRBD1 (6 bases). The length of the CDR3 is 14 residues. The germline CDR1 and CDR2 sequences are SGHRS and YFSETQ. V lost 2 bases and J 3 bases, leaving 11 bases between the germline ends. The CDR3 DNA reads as TGCGCCAGCAGCTTCCAGGGGAGGGACACTGAAGCTTTCTTT. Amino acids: CASSFQGRDTEAFF.

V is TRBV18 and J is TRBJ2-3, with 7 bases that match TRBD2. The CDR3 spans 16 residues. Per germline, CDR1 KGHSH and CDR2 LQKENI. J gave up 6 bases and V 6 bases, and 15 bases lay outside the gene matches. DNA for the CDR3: TGTGCCAGCTCCCCGACGAGCGGGGTAGACTCTGATACGCAGTATTTT. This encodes CASSPTSGVDSDTQYF.

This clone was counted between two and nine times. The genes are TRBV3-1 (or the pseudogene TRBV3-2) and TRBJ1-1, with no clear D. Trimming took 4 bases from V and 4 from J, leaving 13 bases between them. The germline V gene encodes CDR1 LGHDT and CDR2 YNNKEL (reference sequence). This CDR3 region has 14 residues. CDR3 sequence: CASSLQAGLTEAFF. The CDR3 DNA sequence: TGTGCCAGCAGCCTTCAAGCAGGCCTCACTGAAGCTTTCTTT.

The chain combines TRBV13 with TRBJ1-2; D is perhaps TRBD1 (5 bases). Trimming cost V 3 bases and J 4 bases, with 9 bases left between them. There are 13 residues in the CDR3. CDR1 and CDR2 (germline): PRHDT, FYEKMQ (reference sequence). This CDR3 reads CASSFGAAYGYTF. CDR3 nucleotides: TGTGCCAGCAGCTTTGGGGCAGCCTATGGCTACACCTTC.

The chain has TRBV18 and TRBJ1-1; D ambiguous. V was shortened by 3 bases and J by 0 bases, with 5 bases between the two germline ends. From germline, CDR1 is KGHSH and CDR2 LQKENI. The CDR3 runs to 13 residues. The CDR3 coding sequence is TGTGCCAGCTCACCTGGGATGAACACTGAAGCTTTCTTT. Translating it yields CASSPGMNTEAFF.

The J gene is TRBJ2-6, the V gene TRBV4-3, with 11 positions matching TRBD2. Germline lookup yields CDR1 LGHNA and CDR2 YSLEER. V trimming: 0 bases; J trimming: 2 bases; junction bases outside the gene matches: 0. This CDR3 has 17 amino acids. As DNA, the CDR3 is TGCGCCAGCAGCCAAGATAGCGGGGGGGCTGGGGCCAACGTCCTGACTTTC. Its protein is CASSQDSGGAGANVLTF.

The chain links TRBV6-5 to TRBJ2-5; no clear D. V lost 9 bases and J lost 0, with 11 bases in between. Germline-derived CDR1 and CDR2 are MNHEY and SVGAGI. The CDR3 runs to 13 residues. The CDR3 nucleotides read TGTGCCAGTAAACAGACAAACCAAGAGACCCAGTACTTC. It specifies CASKQTNQETQYF.

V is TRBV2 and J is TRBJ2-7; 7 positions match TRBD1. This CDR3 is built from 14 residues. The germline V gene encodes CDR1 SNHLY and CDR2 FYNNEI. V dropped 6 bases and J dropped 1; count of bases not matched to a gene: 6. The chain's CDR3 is CASSADRTSYEQYF. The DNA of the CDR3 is TGTGCCAGCAGCGCGGACAGGACTTCCTACGAGCAGTACTTC. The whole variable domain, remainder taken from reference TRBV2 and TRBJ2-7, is EPEVTQTPSHQVTQMGQEVILRCVPISNHLYFYWYRQILGQKVEFLVSFYNNEISEKSEIFDDQFSVERPDGSNFTLKIRSTKLEDSAMYFCASSADRTSYEQYFGPGTRLTVT.

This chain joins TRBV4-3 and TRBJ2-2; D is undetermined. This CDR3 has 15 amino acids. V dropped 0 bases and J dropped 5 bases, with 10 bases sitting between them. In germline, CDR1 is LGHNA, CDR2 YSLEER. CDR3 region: CASSQDTPGTGELFF. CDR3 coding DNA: TGCGCCAGCAGCCAAGATACACCCGGGACCGGGGAGCTGTTTTTT.

In nucleotides, the CDR3 is TGCGCCAGCAGCTCGGACAGGGGGAACACCATATATTTT. Encoded protein: CASSSDRGNTIYF. This rearrangement joins TRBV5-1 to TRBJ1-3; 10 bases are shared with TRBD1. The CDR3 consists of 13 residues. The germline V gene has CDR1 SGHRS and CDR2 YFSETQ. Germline trimming cut 3 bases from V and 7 bases from J; bases unmatched to any gene: 1.

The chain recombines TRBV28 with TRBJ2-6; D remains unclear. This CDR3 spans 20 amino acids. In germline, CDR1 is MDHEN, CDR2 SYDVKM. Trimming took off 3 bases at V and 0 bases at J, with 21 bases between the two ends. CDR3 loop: CASSFPTLGRPSSGANVLTF. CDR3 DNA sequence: TGTGCCAGCAGTTTCCCAACTTTAGGACGGCCCAGCTCTGGGGCCAACGTCCTGACTTTC.

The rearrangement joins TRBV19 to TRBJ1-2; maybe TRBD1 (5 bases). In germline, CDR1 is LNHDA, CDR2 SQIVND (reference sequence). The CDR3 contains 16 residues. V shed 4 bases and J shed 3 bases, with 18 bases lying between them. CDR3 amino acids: CASSKGTPLFYYGYTF. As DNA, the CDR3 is TGTGCCAGTAGTAAGGGGACCCCCCTTTTCTACTATGGCTACACCTTC.

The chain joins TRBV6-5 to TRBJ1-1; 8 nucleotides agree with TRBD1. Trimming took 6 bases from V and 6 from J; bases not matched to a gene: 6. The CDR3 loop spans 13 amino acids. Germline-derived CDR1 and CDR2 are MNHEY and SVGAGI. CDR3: CASRGQVSAEAFF. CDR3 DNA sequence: TGTGCCAGCAGGGGACAGGTCTCCGCTGAAGCTTTCTTT.

The CDR3 loop is CASSLDRVTPYEQYF. CDR3 nucleotides: TGTGCCAGCAGTCTGGACAGGGTTACACCTTACGAGCAGTACTTC. The chain uses TRBV6-6 and TRBJ2-7, with TRBD1 matching 8 bases. This CDR3 has 15 residues. V lost 5 bases, J lost 4 bases, and 10 bases stayed unmatched. In germline, CDR1 is MNHNY, CDR2 SVGAGI (reference sequence).